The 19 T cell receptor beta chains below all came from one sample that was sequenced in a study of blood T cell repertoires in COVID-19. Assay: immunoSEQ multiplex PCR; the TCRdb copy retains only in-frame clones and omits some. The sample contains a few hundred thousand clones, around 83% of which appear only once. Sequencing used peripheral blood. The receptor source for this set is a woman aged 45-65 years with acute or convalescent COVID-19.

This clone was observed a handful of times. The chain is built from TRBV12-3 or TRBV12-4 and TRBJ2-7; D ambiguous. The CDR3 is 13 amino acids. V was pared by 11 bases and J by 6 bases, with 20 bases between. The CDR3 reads CASTLRTNGEQYF. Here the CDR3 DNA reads TGTGCCTCCACCCTGAGAACTAACGGCGAGCAGTACTTC.

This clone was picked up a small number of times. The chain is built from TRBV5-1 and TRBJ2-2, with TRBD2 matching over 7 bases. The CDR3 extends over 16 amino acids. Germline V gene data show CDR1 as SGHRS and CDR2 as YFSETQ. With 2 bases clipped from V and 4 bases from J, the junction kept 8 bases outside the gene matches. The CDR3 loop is CASSLPAGSGTGELFF. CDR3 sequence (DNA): TGCGCCAGCAGCTTACCAGCGGGGAGCGGCACCGGGGAGCTGTTTTTT.

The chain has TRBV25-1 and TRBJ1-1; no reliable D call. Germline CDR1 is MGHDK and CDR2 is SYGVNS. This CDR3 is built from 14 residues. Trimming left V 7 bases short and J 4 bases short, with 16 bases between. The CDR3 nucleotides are TGTGCCAGCAATGCAGGTCGGCGTGGCACTGAAGCTTTCTTT. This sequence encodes CASNAGRRGTEAFF.

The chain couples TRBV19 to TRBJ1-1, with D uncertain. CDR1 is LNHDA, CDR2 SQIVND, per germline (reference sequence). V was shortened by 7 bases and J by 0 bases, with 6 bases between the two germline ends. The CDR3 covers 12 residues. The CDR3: CASKTVNTEAFF. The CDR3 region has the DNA TGTGCCAGTAAAACGGTGAACACTGAAGCTTTCTTT.

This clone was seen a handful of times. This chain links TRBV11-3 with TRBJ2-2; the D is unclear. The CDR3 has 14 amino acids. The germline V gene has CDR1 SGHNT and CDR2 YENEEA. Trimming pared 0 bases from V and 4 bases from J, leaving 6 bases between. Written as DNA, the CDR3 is TGTGCCAGCAGCTTAGACTACTCCACCGGGGAGCTGTTTTTT. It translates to CASSLDYSTGELFF.

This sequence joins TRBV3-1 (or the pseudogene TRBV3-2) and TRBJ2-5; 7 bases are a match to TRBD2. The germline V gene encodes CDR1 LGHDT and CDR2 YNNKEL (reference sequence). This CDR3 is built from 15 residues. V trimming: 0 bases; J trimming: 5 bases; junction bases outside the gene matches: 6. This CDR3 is CASSQEGGYGETQYF. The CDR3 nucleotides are TGTGCCAGCAGCCAAGAGGGGGGGTATGGGGAGACCCAGTACTTC.

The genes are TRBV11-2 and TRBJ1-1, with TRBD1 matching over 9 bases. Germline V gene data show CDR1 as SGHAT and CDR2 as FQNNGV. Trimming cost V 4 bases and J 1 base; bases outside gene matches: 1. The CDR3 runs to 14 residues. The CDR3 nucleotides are TGTGCCAGCAGCTCGGACAGGGGGAACACTGAAGCTTTCTTT. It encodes CASSSDRGNTEAFF. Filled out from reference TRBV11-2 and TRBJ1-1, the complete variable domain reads EAGVAQSPRYKIIEKRQSVAFWCNPISGHATLYWYQQILGQGPKLLIQFQNNGVVDDSQLPKDRFSAERLKGVDSTLKIQPAKLEDSAVYLCASSSDRGNTEAFFGQGTRLTVV.

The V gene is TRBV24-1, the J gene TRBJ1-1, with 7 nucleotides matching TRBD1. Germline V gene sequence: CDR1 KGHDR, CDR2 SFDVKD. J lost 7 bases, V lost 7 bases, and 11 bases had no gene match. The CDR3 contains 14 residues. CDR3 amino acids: CATSFQGVGGEAFF. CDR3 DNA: TGTGCCACCAGCTTCCAGGGGGTTGGGGGTGAAGCTTTCTTT.

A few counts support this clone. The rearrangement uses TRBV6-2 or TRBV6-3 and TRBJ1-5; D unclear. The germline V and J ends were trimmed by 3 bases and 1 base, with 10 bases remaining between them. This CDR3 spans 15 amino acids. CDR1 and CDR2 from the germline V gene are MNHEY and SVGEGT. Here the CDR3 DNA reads TGTGCCAGCAGTTATACGGGTCCGAGCAATCAGCCCCAGCATTTT. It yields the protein CASSYTGPSNQPQHF.

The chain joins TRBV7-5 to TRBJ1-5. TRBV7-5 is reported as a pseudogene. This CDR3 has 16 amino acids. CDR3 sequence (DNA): TGTGCCAGAAGCTTAATGGGCGGGGCGGTAGGACAGCCCCAGCATTTT. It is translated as CARSLMGGAVGQPQHF.

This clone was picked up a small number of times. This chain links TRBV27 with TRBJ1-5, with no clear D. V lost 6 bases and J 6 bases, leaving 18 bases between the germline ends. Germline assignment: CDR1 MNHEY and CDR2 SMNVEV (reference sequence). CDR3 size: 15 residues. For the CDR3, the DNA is TGTGCCAGCAGGGACTCGCTGGCCACTAGTCAGCCCCAGCATTTT. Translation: CASRDSLATSQPQHF.

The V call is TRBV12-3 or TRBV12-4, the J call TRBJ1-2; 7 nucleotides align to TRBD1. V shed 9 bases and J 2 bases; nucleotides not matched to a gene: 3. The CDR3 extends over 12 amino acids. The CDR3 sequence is CASRQGNYGYTF. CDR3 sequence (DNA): TGTGCCAGTCGACAGGGAAACTATGGCTACACCTTC.

The CDR3 sequence is CASSPQGHQETQYF. The CDR3 DNA follows: TGTGCCAGCAGCCCACAGGGCCACCAAGAGACCCAGTACTTC. The V call is TRBV7-2, the J call TRBJ2-5; D perhaps matches TRBD1 (6 bases). Between the trimmed V and J ends, which lost 5 bases and 0 bases, there was a span of 10 bases. Looked up from germline, CDR1 is SGHTA and CDR2 is FQGNSA. The CDR3 extends over 14 amino acids.

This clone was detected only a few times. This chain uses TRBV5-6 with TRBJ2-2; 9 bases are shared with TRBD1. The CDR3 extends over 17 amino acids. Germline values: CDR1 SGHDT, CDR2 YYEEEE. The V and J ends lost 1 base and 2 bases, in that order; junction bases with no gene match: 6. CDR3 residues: CASSLFGTGFNTGELFF. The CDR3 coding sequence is TGTGCCAGCAGCTTGTTCGGGACAGGGTTTAACACCGGGGAGCTGTTTTTT.

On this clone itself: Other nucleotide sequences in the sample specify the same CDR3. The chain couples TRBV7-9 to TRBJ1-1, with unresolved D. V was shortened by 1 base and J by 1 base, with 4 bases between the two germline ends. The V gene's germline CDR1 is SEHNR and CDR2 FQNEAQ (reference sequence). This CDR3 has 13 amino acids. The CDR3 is CASSLGQNTEAFF. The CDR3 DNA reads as TGTGCCAGCAGCTTAGGACAGAACACTGAAGCTTTCTTT.

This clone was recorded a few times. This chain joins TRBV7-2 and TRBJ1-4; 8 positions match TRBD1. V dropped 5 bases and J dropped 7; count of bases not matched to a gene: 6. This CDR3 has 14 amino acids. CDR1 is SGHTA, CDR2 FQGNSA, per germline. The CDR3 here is CASSLNRGVEKLFF. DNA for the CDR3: TGTGCCAGCAGCCTTAACAGGGGGGTTGAAAAACTGTTTTTT.

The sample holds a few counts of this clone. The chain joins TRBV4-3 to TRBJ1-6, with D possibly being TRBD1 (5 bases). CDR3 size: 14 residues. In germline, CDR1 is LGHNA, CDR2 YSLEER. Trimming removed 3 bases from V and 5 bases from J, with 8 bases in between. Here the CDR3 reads CASSQGLHNSPLHF. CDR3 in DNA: TGCGCCAGCAGCCAGGGACTTCATAATTCACCCCTCCACTTT.

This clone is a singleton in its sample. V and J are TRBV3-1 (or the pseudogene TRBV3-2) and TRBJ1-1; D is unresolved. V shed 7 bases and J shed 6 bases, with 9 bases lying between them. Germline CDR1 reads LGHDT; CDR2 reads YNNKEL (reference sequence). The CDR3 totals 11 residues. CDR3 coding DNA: TGTGCCAGCATCTCGTATTCTGAAGCTTTCTTT. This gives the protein CASISYSEAFF.

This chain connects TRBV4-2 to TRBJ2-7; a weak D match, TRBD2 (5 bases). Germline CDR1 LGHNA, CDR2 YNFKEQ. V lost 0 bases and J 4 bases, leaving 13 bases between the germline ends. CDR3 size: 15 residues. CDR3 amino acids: CASSQDPSLPYEQYF. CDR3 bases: TGTGCCAGCAGCCAAGATCCTAGCCTGCCGTACGAGCAGTACTTC.